The 15 T cell receptor beta chains presented below share a single source sample, sequenced in a study of cytomegalovirus exposure and HLA in healthy donors. Here immunoSEQ multiplex PCR was the method, and the copy in TCRdb shows in-frame clones only, minus some. The sample records some 150,000 clones, less than 90% being singletons. The material sequenced was PBMCs. The receptors were gathered from a woman aged 18 to 35 in good health and CMV-seropositive.

The chain employs TRBV11-3 and TRBJ2-5, with TRBD2 identical over 7 bases. Germline CDR1 reads SGHNT; CDR2 reads YENEEA. The CDR3 covers 15 residues. V lost 5 bases to trimming and J lost 5 bases; unmatched junction nucleotides: 11. The CDR3 DNA follows: TGTGCCAGCAGCCCCCGCAGGCGGGGAGGGGAGACCCAGTACTTC. Translating it yields CASSPRRRGGETQYF.

This chain joins TRBV5-1 and TRBJ1-4; TRBD1 matches at 12 bases. The germline V gene has CDR1 SGHRS and CDR2 YFSETQ. This CDR3 is 15 amino acids long. With V trimmed by 3 bases and J by 8 bases, 5 bases remained unmatched. The CDR3 loop reads CASSYGTGGREKLFF. DNA of the CDR3: TGCGCCAGCAGCTACGGGACAGGGGGCAGGGAAAAACTGTTTTTT. The full variable domain, its missing parts supplied by reference TRBV5-1 and TRBJ1-4, is KAGVTQTPRYLIKTRGQQVTLSCSPISGHRSVSWYQQTPGQGLQFLFEYFSETQRNKGNFPGRFSGRQFSNSRSEMNVSTLELGDSALYLCASSYGTGGREKLFFGSGTQLSVL.

This sequence joins TRBV6-6 and TRBJ1-1; 9 bases are shared with TRBD1. V lost 0 bases to trimming and J lost 7 bases; unmatched junction nucleotides: 9. The CDR3 covers 16 residues. The V gene's germline CDR1 is MNHNY and CDR2 SVGAGI (reference sequence). The CDR3 reads CASSYSRATGGFEAFF. The CDR3 nucleotides are TGTGCCAGCAGTTACTCGAGGGCAACAGGGGGCTTTGAAGCTTTCTTT.

The rearrangement links TRBV7-2 to TRBJ2-7; no definite D call. From germline, CDR1 is SGHTA and CDR2 FQGNSA. Trimming took 1 base from V and 1 from J, leaving 8 bases between them. This CDR3 has 14 residues. The CDR3 sequence: CASSLEMESYEQYF. The CDR3 region has the DNA TGTGCCAGCAGCTTAGAGATGGAGTCCTACGAGCAGTACTTC.

This chain links TRBV19 with TRBJ1-1; no reliable D call. The ends were cut back, 5 bases at V and 2 bases at J, with 9 bases in the middle. Germline-derived CDR1 and CDR2 are LNHDA and SQIVND (reference sequence). The CDR3 has 13 residues. CDR3 residues: CASSGQLNTEAFF. The DNA of the CDR3 is TGTGCCAGTAGTGGGCAGCTTAACACTGAAGCTTTCTTT. Full variable domain (rest looked up from reference TRBV19 and TRBJ1-1): DGGITQSPKYLFRKEGQNVTLSCEQNLNHDAMYWYRQDPGQGLRLIYYSQIVNDFQKGDIAEGYSVSREKKESFPLTVTSAQKNPTAFYLCASSGQLNTEAFFGQGTRLTVV.

The J gene is TRBJ2-2, the V gene TRBV19; 7 nucleotides align to TRBD2. This CDR3 has 16 amino acids. Trimming took 5 bases from V and 5 from J; bases not matched to a gene: 11. Germline V gene sequence: CDR1 LNHDA, CDR2 SQIVND (reference sequence). In DNA form, the CDR3 reads TGTGCCAGTAGTCCCCCGGGGGGTAGTTTGACCGGGGAGCTGTTTTTT. Protein sequence: CASSPPGGSLTGELFF.

The rearrangement joins TRBV12-5 to TRBJ2-2; unclear D gene. The CDR3 extends over 13 amino acids. The V gene's germline CDR1 is LGHNT and CDR2 FRNRAP. The V gene lost 3 bases and the J gene lost 3 bases, with 5 bases spanning the gap. The DNA for the CDR3 is TGTGCTAGTGGTTTAAGCCACACCGGGGAGCTGTTTTTT. Translating gives CASGLSHTGELFF.

This chain connects TRBV11-3 to TRBJ2-5; D not certain. Germline assignment: CDR1 SGHNT and CDR2 YENEEA. This CDR3 has 15 residues. V lost 5 bases to trimming and J lost 5 bases, with 18 bases between them. CDR3 coding DNA: TGTGCCAGCAGCCAGATGTCCCGTTTCTTTGAGACCCAGTACTTC. This gives the protein CASSQMSRFFETQYF.

The rearrangement joins TRBV27 to TRBJ2-3, with D possibly matching TRBD1 (6 bases). This CDR3 region has 18 residues. CDR1 and CDR2 (germline): MNHEY, SMNVEV (reference sequence). The germline V and J ends were trimmed by 6 bases and 4 bases, with 26 bases remaining between them. The CDR3 nucleotides are TGTGCCAGCAGCCAACGCCCCTACAGGGCGGCCTGCCCAGATACGCAGTATTTT. This translates into CASSQRPYRAACPDTQYF.

The chain joins TRBV6-1 to TRBJ2-7; 7 bases map to TRBD1. CDR3 length: 14 residues. In germline, CDR1 is MNHNS, CDR2 SASEGT. J lost 1 base, V lost 5 bases, and 5 bases had no gene match. This CDR3 reads CASSLTGLSYEQYF. CDR3 DNA sequence: TGTGCCAGCAGTCTGACAGGGTTGTCCTACGAGCAGTACTTC.

The chain combines TRBV29-1 with TRBJ2-7, with 15 bases that match TRBD2. J gave up 2 bases and V 8 bases, and 4 bases lay outside the gene matches. CDR1 and CDR2 from the germline V gene are SQVTM and ANQGSEA. The CDR3 has 14 residues. The CDR3 DNA sequence: TGCAGCACAGGGACTAGCGGGAGGCCCTACGAGCAGTACTTC. Amino acids: CSTGTSGRPYEQYF.

This clone has a single count. This chain uses TRBV30 with TRBJ2-1; possibly TRBD2 for D (6 bases). Trimming cost V 3 bases and J 0 bases, with 6 bases left between them. The CDR3 is 13 amino acids. Germline CDR1 and CDR2: GTSNPN and SVGIG (reference sequence). The chain's CDR3 is CAWSGSSYNEQFF. The CDR3 DNA is TGTGCCTGGAGCGGGAGCTCCTACAATGAGCAGTTCTTC.

J is TRBJ1-1 and V is TRBV19; TRBD1 agrees at 7 bases. Losses at the gene ends were 6 bases for V and 0 bases for J; bases not matched to a gene: 4. The germline V gene encodes CDR1 LNHDA and CDR2 SQIVND (reference sequence). The CDR3 consists of 14 residues. CDR3 sequence (DNA): TGTGCCAGTAGGGAGACAGGGCTGAACACTGAAGCTTTCTTT. Residues: CASRETGLNTEAFF.

This clone is deemed medium-sized. This chain links TRBV6-4 with TRBJ2-1; 9 nucleotides align to TRBD1. Germline values: CDR1 MRHNA, CDR2 SNTAGT. The CDR3 has 15 amino acids. The V and J ends lost 2 bases and 12 bases, in that order; junction bases with no gene match: 11. The CDR3 reads CASSDKAGTGSRQFF. The CDR3 nucleotides read TGTGCCAGCAGTGACAAAGCCGGGACAGGGAGCCGGCAGTTCTTC.

The chain combines TRBV7-6 with TRBJ2-3; TRBD1 matches at 8 bases. Unmatched junction bases numbered 7, after V lost 4 bases and J lost 7 bases. The CDR3 length is 14 residues. Germline-derived CDR1 and CDR2 are SGHVS and FNYEAQ. The DNA for the CDR3 is TGTGCCAGCAGCTCATGGACAGGGTCAAATACGCAGTATTTT. Translation gives CASSSWTGSNTQYF. Based on the CDR3 plus reference TRBV7-6 and TRBJ2-3, the full variable domain is GAGVSQSPRYKVTKRGQDVALRCDPISGHVSLYWYRQALGQGPEFLTYFNYEAQQDKSGLPNDRFSAERPEGSISTLTIQRTEQRDSAMYRCASSSWTGSNTQYFGPGTRLTVL.